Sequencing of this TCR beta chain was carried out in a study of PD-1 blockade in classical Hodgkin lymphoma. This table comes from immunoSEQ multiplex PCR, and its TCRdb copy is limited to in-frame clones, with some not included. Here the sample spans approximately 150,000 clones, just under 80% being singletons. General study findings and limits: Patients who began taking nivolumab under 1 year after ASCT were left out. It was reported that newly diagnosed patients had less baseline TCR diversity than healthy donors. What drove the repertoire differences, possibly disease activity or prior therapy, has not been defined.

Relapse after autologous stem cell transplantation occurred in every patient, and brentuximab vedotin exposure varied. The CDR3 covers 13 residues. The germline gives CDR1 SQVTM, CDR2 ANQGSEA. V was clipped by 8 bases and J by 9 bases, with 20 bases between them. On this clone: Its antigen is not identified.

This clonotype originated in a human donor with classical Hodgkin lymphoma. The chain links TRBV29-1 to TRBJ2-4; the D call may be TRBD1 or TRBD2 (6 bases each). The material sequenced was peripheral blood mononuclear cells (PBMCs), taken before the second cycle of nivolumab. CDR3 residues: CSLTLGEGGIQYF. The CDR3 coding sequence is TGCAGCCTCACCTTGGGAGAGGGGGGCATTCAGTACTTC.